The 24 T cell receptor beta chains given below trace back to one sample, sequenced in a study of tumor-infiltrating lymphocytes in oesophageal squamous cell carcinoma. MiXCR, run by TCRdb on the PCR reads, gives a single entry per CDR3 protein. The sample lists about 14,000 distinct CDR3 sequences, 46% occurring once. The sequenced sample was blood. The receptors shown here come from a male donor with esophageal squamous cell carcinoma.

V and J are TRBV7-6 and TRBJ2-7; 12 bases map to TRBD2. The DNA matches TRBJ2-1 better at its end, which makes the J call doubtful. CDR1 and CDR2 from the germline V gene are SGHVS and FNYEAQ. The length of the CDR3 is 16 residues. CDR3 protein: CASSPRTSGDYNEQFF. CDR3 sequence (DNA): TGTGCCAGCAGCCCCCGGACTAGCGGGGACTACAATGAGCAGTTCTTC.

V usage is TRBV25-1 and J usage is TRBJ2-7; 9 nucleotides line up with TRBD1. The J call may not be correct, given that the DNA end is closer to TRBJ2-1. In germline, CDR1 is MGHDK, CDR2 SYGVNS. The CDR3 runs to 16 residues. In DNA, the CDR3 is TGTGCCAGCAGTAGGACAGGGACAGGGAAATACAATGAGCAGTTCTTC. It yields the protein CASSRTGTGKYNEQFF.

This clonotype was found a few times. The chain couples TRBV27 to TRBJ2-4, with D perhaps TRBD1 (6 bases). The J call may be wrong; the DNA end is better matched by TRBJ2-7. CDR1 is MNHEY and CDR2 is SMNVEV in the germline V gene (reference sequence). The CDR3 sequence is 14 residues long. CDR3: CASSTVGDTDEQYF. CDR3 bases: TGTGCCAGCTCCACCGTAGGGGACACGGACGAGCAGTACTTC.

This clonotype was counted only a few times. CDR3 in amino acids: CASSLAQGSGRVYEQYF. In DNA form, the CDR3 reads TGTGCCAGCAGCTTAGCGCAGGGTAGCGGGAGGGTATACGAGCAGTACTTC. V is TRBV7-6 and J is TRBJ2-7, with 11 bases aligning to TRBD2. Germline-derived CDR1 and CDR2 are SGHVS and FNYEAQ. The CDR3 spans 17 residues. V shed 0 bases and J 4 bases; nucleotides not matched to a gene: 8.

In its sample, this clonotype was seen a few times. The chain joins TRBV9 to TRBJ2-1; D possibly corresponds to TRBD2 (6 bases). The germline V gene has CDR1 SGDLS and CDR2 YYNGEE. The CDR3 is 16 residues long. V dropped 3 bases and J dropped 6 bases, with 19 bases sitting between them. The CDR3 reads CASSAQRTIPSNEQFF. CDR3 nucleotide sequence: TGTGCCAGCAGCGCACAGCGGACTATTCCCTCCAATGAGCAGTTCTTC.

For the CDR3, the DNA is TGTGCCAGCACCATGCGTCAGGGGGTCACTGAAGCTTTCTTT. Translated: CASTMRQGVTEAFF. The V gene is TRBV7-2, the J gene TRBJ1-1; 7 bases match TRBD1. J gave up 4 bases and V 7 bases, and 9 bases lay outside the gene matches. The CDR3 has 14 amino acids. In germline, CDR1 is SGHTA, CDR2 FQGNSA.

This clonotype was observed at least ten times. The J gene is TRBJ2-7, the V gene TRBV18, with 10 bases identical to TRBD2. The V gene's germline CDR1 is KGHSH and CDR2 LQKENI. CDR3 length equals 15 residues. V shed 1 base, J shed 3 bases, and the junction held 3 bases outside the gene matches. CDR3 region: CASSPRLAGVYEQYF. DNA of the CDR3: TGTGCCAGCTCACCACGTCTAGCGGGAGTCTACGAGCAGTACTTC.

V usage is TRBV7-6 and J usage is TRBJ2-5, with 9 bases lining up with TRBD2. J gave up 2 bases and V 1 base, and 2 bases lay outside the gene matches. Germline CDR1 is SGHVS and CDR2 is FNYEAQ. The CDR3 covers 15 residues. CDR3 residues: CASSLGGRGQETQYF. The CDR3 DNA reads TGTGCCAGCAGCTTAGGCGGGAGGGGACAAGAGACCCAGTACTTC.

This clonotype has at least ten counts. V and J are TRBV11-3 and TRBJ2-7, with 12 bases that match TRBD2. This CDR3 is built from 15 residues. CDR1 is SGHNT, CDR2 YENEEA, per germline. The V segment lost 3 bases and the J segment 2 bases; nucleotides outside the gene matches: 2. CDR3 residues: CASSLRLAGAYEQYF. The CDR3 DNA reads as TGTGCCAGCAGCTTGAGACTAGCGGGAGCCTACGAGCAGTACTTC.

This clonotype was picked up many times. For the CDR3, the DNA is TGTGCCAGCAGCTTAGACGGGACAGTGTATGGCTACACCTTC. It specifies CASSLDGTVYGYTF. The J gene is TRBJ1-2, the V gene TRBV7-9; TRBD1 aligns across 7 bases. V was pared by 1 base and J by 5 bases, with 4 bases of the junction left unmatched. Germline V gives CDR1 SEHNR, CDR2 FQNEAQ (reference sequence). The CDR3 has 14 amino acids.

The rearrangement links TRBV5-1 to TRBJ2-5; the D is unclear. Trimming shortened V by 4 bases and J by 1 base, and 14 bases separated the two germline ends. This CDR3 has 15 amino acids. Germline CDR1 and CDR2: SGHRS and YFSETQ. CDR3 region: CASSPDGDSQETQYF. The CDR3 coding sequence is TGCGCCAGCAGCCCGGATGGGGATTCCCAAGAGACCCAGTACTTC. The full variable domain, its missing parts supplied by reference TRBV5-1 and TRBJ2-5, is KAGVTQTPRYLIKTRGQQVTLSCSPISGHRSVSWYQQTPGQGLQFLFEYFSETQRNKGNFPGRFSGRQFSNSRSEMNVSTLELGDSALYLCASSPDGDSQETQYFGPGTRLLVL.

The rearrangement uses TRBV11-2 and TRBJ2-7; D gene uncertain. The better agreement between TRBJ2-5 and the DNA end casts doubt on the J call. Germline CDR1 and CDR2: SGHAT and FQNNGV. This CDR3 has 16 amino acids. CDR3 coding DNA: TGTGCCAGCAGCTTCAACCCCCAGGTGGTATTGGGGACCCAGTACTTC. This sequence encodes CASSFNPQVVLGTQYF.

In its sample, this clonotype was seen many times. The chain recombines TRBV28 with TRBJ2-5; 8 bases align to TRBD2. With 5 bases clipped from V and 11 bases from J, the junction kept 19 bases outside the gene matches. The CDR3 is made up of 16 amino acids. Looked up from germline, CDR1 is MDHEN and CDR2 is SYDVKM. CDR3 residues: CASSPSLAVSYNEQYF. DNA for the CDR3: TGTGCCAGCAGTCCGTCACTAGCGGTCTCCTACAATGAGCAGTACTTC.

This clonotype has a single count. Just one base apart from a much larger clone, this may be a read error. The conserved phenylalanine or tryptophan normally closing the CDR3 is absent here, so this likely arose from a read error. V and J are TRBV2 and TRBJ2-7, with 7 bases that match TRBD2. Germline V gene data show CDR1 as SNHLY and CDR2 as FYNNEI. V lost 6 bases and J lost 5; bases outside the gene matches: 10. The CDR3 is 14 amino acids. The CDR3 coding sequence is TGTGCCAGCAGCTTGGCGGGAGCTCGAAACGAGCAGTACTTA. Protein: CASSLAGARNEQYL.

This clonotype was detected ten times or more. The V and J genes are TRBV19 and TRBJ2-3, with 9 bases fitting TRBD2. Germline CDR1 is LNHDA and CDR2 is SQIVND (reference sequence). The CDR3 has 15 residues. The J segment lost 1 base and the V segment lost 1 base, leaving 0 bases of the junction unmatched. The CDR3 nucleotides are TGTGCCAGTAGTATAGCTAGCGGGGGCACAGATACGCAGTATTTT. Translation gives CASSIASGGTDTQYF.

This clonotype is medium-sized in the sample. V and J are TRBV6-1 and TRBJ2-7; perhaps TRBD2 as D (6 bases). Germline V gene sequence: CDR1 MNHNS, CDR2 SASEGT. The CDR3 loop spans 14 amino acids. Trimming pared 5 bases from V and 2 bases from J, leaving 13 bases between. The CDR3 nucleotides read TGTGCCAGCAGTACGGGACTTCCTGCCTACGAGCAGTACTTC. Amino acid sequence: CASSTGLPAYEQYF.

Judged by abundance, this clonotype is medium-sized (0.01 to 0.1%). CDR3: CAISGTGTHQETQYF. As DNA, the CDR3 is TGTGCCATCAGCGGAACCGGGACACATCAAGAGACCCAGTACTTC. The rearrangement uses TRBV10-3 and TRBJ2-5; a possible D gene is TRBD1 (6 bases). The CDR3 consists of 15 residues. Trimming shortened V by 6 bases and J by 2 bases, and 16 bases separated the two germline ends. Germline assignment: CDR1 ENHRY and CDR2 SYGVKD.

The rearrangement joins TRBV14 to TRBJ2-1, with D possibly being TRBD1 (5 bases). V dropped 3 bases and J dropped 6 bases, with 12 bases sitting between them. The CDR3 runs 14 residues. CDR1 is SGHDN, CDR2 FVKESK, per germline. The CDR3 reads CASSHPGGANEQFF. CDR3 sequence (DNA): TGTGCCAGCAGCCACCCCGGTGGGGCCAATGAGCAGTTCTTC. Together with reference TRBV14 and TRBJ2-1, the CDR3 gives the full variable domain: EAGVTQFPSHSVIEKGQTVTLRCDPISGHDNLYWYRRVMGKEIKFLLHFVKESKQDESGMPNNRFLAERTGGTYSTLKVQPAELEDSGVYFCASSHPGGANEQFFGPGTRLTVL.

This chain joins TRBV27 and TRBJ2-4; D perhaps matches TRBD1 (6 bases). Germline CDR1 MNHEY, CDR2 SMNVEV (reference sequence). This CDR3 is 16 amino acids long. Trimming removed 5 bases from V and 0 bases from J, with 14 bases in between. The CDR3 DNA sequence: TGTGCCAGCAGTAGGCAGGGGCGTCTAGCCAAAAACATTCAGTACTTC. Protein product: CASSRQGRLAKNIQYF.

This clonotype came up many times. The V gene is TRBV11-2, the J gene TRBJ2-2; TRBD2 might be the D (6 bases). Trimming stripped 4 bases from V and 5 bases from J, with 23 bases between. In germline, CDR1 is SGHAT, CDR2 FQNNGV. The CDR3 contains 18 residues. CDR3 nucleotide sequence: TGTGCCAGCAGCTCGATGACTAGTTGGGGAGTTCGAACCGGGGAGCTGTTTTTT. Translation: CASSSMTSWGVRTGELFF.

This rearrangement joins TRBV7-8 to TRBJ2-3, with D unresolved. Trimming removed 2 bases at V and 6 bases at J, with 9 bases between. The CDR3 runs 13 residues. Germline values: CDR1 SGHVS, CDR2 FQNEAQ. CDR3 in DNA: TGTGCCAGCAGCTTATCACTCTTTGATACGCAGTATTTT. Translating gives CASSLSLFDTQYF.

This clonotype was counted only a few times. This chain joins TRBV13 and TRBJ2-3; 12 bases are a match to TRBD2. Germline loops: CDR1 PRHDT, CDR2 FYEKMQ (reference sequence). The CDR3 runs to 18 residues. The V gene end was trimmed by 2 bases and the J gene end by 2 bases; junction bases not matched to a gene: 8. The chain's CDR3 is CASSLMASGRAITDTQYF. The CDR3 region has the DNA TGTGCCAGCAGCTTAATGGCTAGCGGGAGGGCTATCACAGATACGCAGTATTTT.

This clonotype was detected many times. The chain joins TRBV5-5 to TRBJ2-5; D is unresolved. Trimming pared 1 base from V and 5 bases from J, leaving 9 bases between. The germline V gene has CDR1 SGHKS and CDR2 YYEKEE (reference sequence). The CDR3 spans 13 residues. The CDR3 protein is CASSLFSRETQYF. In nucleotides, the CDR3 is TGTGCCAGCAGCTTGTTCAGTAGGGAGACCCAGTACTTC.

V and J are TRBV6-1 and TRBJ2-7, with D perhaps TRBD1 or TRBD2 (5 bases each). Germline loops: CDR1 MNHNS, CDR2 SASEGT. V was shortened by 5 bases and J by 6 bases, with 14 bases between the two germline ends. The CDR3 is 13 residues long. Here the CDR3 DNA reads TGTGCCAGCAGTTACCTGGGGACGCGCGAGCAGTACTTC. It yields the protein CASSYLGTREQYF.